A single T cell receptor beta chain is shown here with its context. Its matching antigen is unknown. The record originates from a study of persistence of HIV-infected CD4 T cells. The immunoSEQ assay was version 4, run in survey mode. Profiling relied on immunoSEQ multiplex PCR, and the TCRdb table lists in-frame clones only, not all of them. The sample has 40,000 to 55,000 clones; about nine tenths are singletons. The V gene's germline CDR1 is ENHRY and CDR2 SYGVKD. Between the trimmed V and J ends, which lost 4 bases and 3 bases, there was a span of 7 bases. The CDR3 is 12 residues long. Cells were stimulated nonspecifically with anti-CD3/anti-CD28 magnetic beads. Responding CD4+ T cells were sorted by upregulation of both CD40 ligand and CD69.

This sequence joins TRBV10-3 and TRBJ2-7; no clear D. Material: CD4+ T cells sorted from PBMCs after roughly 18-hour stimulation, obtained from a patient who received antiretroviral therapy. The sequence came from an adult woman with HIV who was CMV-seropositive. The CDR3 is CAISAVVYEQYF. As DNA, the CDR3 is TGTGCCATCAGTGCCGTCGTCTACGAGCAGTACTTC.